This T cell receptor (beta chain) appears in the sequencing data of a study of cytomegalovirus exposure and HLA in healthy donors. Broader study findings: Later analysis demonstrated an association between a missense DCLRE1C variant and TCR beta V- and J-gene trimming.

Points on this clone: The antigen is undetermined.

PCR used 60 Vbeta primers and 13 Jbeta primers. The repertoire was sequenced with immunoSEQ multiplex PCR; TCRdb's copy has only in-frame clones and lacks some. The sample lists about 160,000 clones, 84% occurring once. Germline-derived CDR1 and CDR2 are SNHLY and FYNNEI. This CDR3 spans 13 amino acids. V was trimmed by 3 bases and J by 7 bases, leaving 10 bases between them. The source material was PBMCs. This TCR derives from a man aged 18 to 30 in good health and CMV-seronegative. The chain couples TRBV2 to TRBJ1-5; D is undetermined. The CDR3 is CASSDDDRQPQHF. In DNA, the CDR3 is TGTGCCAGCAGTGATGATGATCGGCAGCCCCAGCATTTT.